This T cell receptor beta chain originates from a study of blood T cell repertoires in COVID-19. Across the whole study: T cells, B-cell-depleted T cells, or PBMCs provided the cDNA or gDNA that served as material.

This clone was found many times. Original processing methods: Reference gene primer amplification in the assay estimated nucleated cell counts. Sequencing used immunoSEQ multiplex PCR; TCRdb keeps in-frame clones, though not all of them. V, J and clone size were drawn from that table, and D and trimming were deduced from the DNA. The data hold approximately 90,000 clones, with around 72% observed a single time. Germline V gene lookup returns CDR1 KGHSH and CDR2 LQKENI. Trimming cost V 5 bases and J 7 bases, with 17 bases left between them. The CDR3 consists of 15 residues. V usage is TRBV18 and J usage is TRBJ1-4; D might be TRBD1 (6 bases). The specimen sequenced was peripheral blood. This TCR came from a woman of 80 years or more with acute or convalescent COVID-19. CDR3 sequence: CASSSQQGLAEKLFF. CDR3 coding DNA: TGTGCCAGCTCATCTCAACAGGGCTTGGCTGAAAAACTGTTTTTT.